This TCR beta chain was captured by sequencing in a study of identical twins (dated by TCRdb to between 2015 and 2016). With respect to the entire study: To test whether fetal clonotypes persist, this study deep-sequenced TCR alpha and beta repertoires from monozygotic twins, from unrelated adults of various ages, and from cord blood. Replicate twin experiments were performed at different times using different library preparation protocols to rule out contamination.

There are many counts of this clonotype. The antigen it binds to is not known. There are no base qualities to consult, and no much larger clone falls within one base. What the research found in general, with its limitations: Compared with coincidental sharing between unrelated individuals, out-of-frame TCR alpha sequences shared between twins had an excess of sequences with low generation probability. In beta out-of-frame sequences, excess twin sharing was weaker, because having fewer shared sequences lowered the signal-to-noise ratio. Because the same donors could not be followed over many years, the conclusions relied on cross-sectional statistical analysis. Invariant T cells such as MAIT and iNKT could partly confound zero-insertion analyses, though diverse VJ usage argued against this for most clonotypes. In monozygotic twins, out-of-frame TCR alpha sharing was systematically underestimated by recombination models, although the models agreed with sharing between unrelated individuals. Abundant cord blood beta clonotypes carried fewer insertions; young adult naive repertoires showed a weaker similar trend, while memory repertoires showed none.

CDR1 and CDR2 are read off the germline V gene as SGHVS and FQNEAQ. Its CDR3 holds 13 amino acids, cysteine through phenylalanine. CDR3 DNA only is kept here, 39 bases in frame from base 1. Trimming costs V 5 bases and J 4 bases, and their ends lie 10 bases apart. Receptor amplification or capture employed 5' RACE. Sequencing relied on an Illumina HiSeq 2000. A universal primer binding site was introduced by template switching, and a unique molecular identifier was present in the final cDNA, enabling accurate counting of TCR cDNA molecules. Specific primers in the conserved constant-segment region were used to synthesize first-strand cDNA for the TCR alpha and beta chains. Each cDNA library was double barcoded, with a SMART-Mk sample barcode plus Illumina barcodes, to control for contamination. TruSeq adapter sequences, together with Illumina sample barcodes, were added in two successive PCR steps. The Illumina HiSeq platform was used with custom primers to sequence TCR alpha and beta cDNA libraries. On the study's bioinformatics: Unique molecular identifiers were extracted from raw reads with MiGEC, and CDR3 positions were determined with MiXCR. Recombination models were inferred per individual with the repgenHMM and IGoR tools using an EM algorithm. Shared clonotype analysis was performed with the tcR package in R, normalizing sharing by the product of cloneset sizes. To study raw recombination without the effects of thymic and clonal selection, out-of-frame nonproductive sequences were analyzed. The raw public reads went through TCRdb reprocessing: fastp at Q25, MiXCR clone calling, in-frame beta chains kept. Rows are combined by CDR3 protein, so each entry shows the most common genes and DNA. None of the V and J calls come from the authors' own analysis; TCRdb made them. This sample comprises about 690,000 distinct CDR3 sequences, around 5.7% of them detected only once. The ten largest make up around 2% of the sample.

All donors were healthy Caucasians. Three unrelated non-twin adults were additionally sequenced: a male aged 18 to 30, a male aged 50 to 59 and a female aged 50 to 59. Miltenyi CD45RO+ enrichment and human naive T-cell isolation kits were used to isolate memory (CD45RO+) and naive T cells from PBMC. Sequenced sample: naive T cells sorted from blood. The cell subset or site label, as the study defines it: cells isolated with a human naive T-cell isolation kit. The rearranged chain carries TRBV7-8 and TRBJ2-3; no confident D gene assignment can be made. This TCR derives from a man aged 18 to 30 in good health. The CDR3 region reads CASSPRMADTQYF. The nucleotide sequence is TGTGCCAGCAGCCCCCGCATGGCAGATACGCAGTATTTT.